These 15 T cell receptor beta chains were all obtained from the same sample, sequenced in a study of T-cell reconstitution after alpha-beta-depleted transplantation in children. A TCRbeta library incorporating unique molecular identifiers was prepared. Each CDR3 protein gets one entry after TCRdb re-called the PCR reads with MiXCR. The table lists 440,000 or so distinct CDR3 sequences, about 40% of them singletons, with around 29% in the top ten. Material: PBMCs, obtained before TCRalphabeta/CD19-depleted stem cell transplant. These receptors were obtained from a girl aged 2-10 years with aplastic anemia, due to receive a stem cell transplant.

V usage is TRBV28 and J usage is TRBJ2-5; 10 bases align to TRBD2. J was trimmed by 5 bases and V by 7 bases; bases with no gene match: 7. Germline CDR1 and CDR2: MDHEN and SYDVKM. The CDR3 contains 14 residues. The CDR3 coding sequence is TGTGCCAGCACCTGGGGTAGCGGGGGGGAGACCCAGTACTTC. Translation gives CASTWGSGGETQYF. The full variable domain, its missing parts supplied by reference TRBV28 and TRBJ2-5, is DVKVTQSSRYLVKRTGEKVFLECVQDMDHENMFWYRQDPGLGLRLIYFSYDVKMKEKGDIPEGYSVSREKKERFSLILESASTNQTSMYLCASTWGSGGETQYFGPGTRLLVL.

The J gene is TRBJ2-5, the V gene TRBV20-1; D is possibly TRBD1 or TRBD2 (6 bases each). Trimming left V 5 bases short and J 3 bases short, with 13 bases between. CDR3 length: 13 amino acids. Germline loops: CDR1 DFQATT, CDR2 SNEGSKA (reference sequence). CDR3 coding DNA: TGCAGTGCTCCGAAGGGGGGCAAAGAGACCCAGTACTTC. This sequence encodes CSAPKGGKETQYF.

The chain is built from TRBV6-5 and TRBJ2-2, with D possibly being TRBD1 (7 bases). Per germline, CDR1 MNHEY and CDR2 SVGAGI. The V and J ends lost 4 bases and 1 base respectively, with 16 bases between them. The CDR3 is made up of 17 amino acids. The CDR3 nucleotides read TGTGCCAGCAGTTCTCTGGCCAGGGGGGAGAACACCGGGGAGCTGTTTTTT. Protein sequence: CASSSLARGENTGELFF.

This clonotype was counted a few times. The chain uses TRBV5-1 and TRBJ2-1, with D unresolved. The V and J ends lost 5 bases and 6 bases respectively, with 12 bases between them. This CDR3 is built from 13 residues. Germline V gene lookup returns CDR1 SGHRS and CDR2 YFSETQ. This CDR3 is CASRPNTPNEQFF. The CDR3 region has the DNA TGCGCCAGCAGACCAAATACACCCAATGAGCAGTTCTTC.

This chain joins TRBV12-3 or TRBV12-4 and TRBJ2-7; D gene uncertain. The CDR3 sequence is 12 residues long. V was shortened by 6 bases and J by 4 bases, with 10 bases between the two germline ends. The CDR3 DNA is TGTGCCAGCAGCTTGATAACGTACGAGCAGTACTTC. Its translation: CASSLITYEQYF.

In its sample, this clonotype was seen once. The J gene is TRBJ2-3, the V gene TRBV28, with TRBD1 matching over 7 bases. The J segment lost 1 base and the V segment lost 0 bases, leaving 22 bases of the junction unmatched. The CDR3 loop spans 22 amino acids. The germline V gene encodes CDR1 MDHEN and CDR2 SYDVKM. The CDR3 DNA reads TGTGCCAGCAGTTTATGGCCTTACCGACAGGGACGCCCCGGCAGCCGCACAGATACGCAGTATTTT. Translated: CASSLWPYRQGRPGSRTDTQYF.

The chain couples TRBV28 to TRBJ2-7; 11 bases are shared with TRBD2. Losses at the gene ends were 1 base for V and 3 bases for J; bases not matched to a gene: 8. The CDR3 runs 17 residues. Germline CDR1 reads MDHEN; CDR2 reads SYDVKM. The CDR3 nucleotides read TGTGCCAGCAGTTTATCCTCAACTAGCGGGGGACTCTACGAGCAGTACTTC. Protein product: CASSLSSTSGGLYEQYF.

The CDR3: CATSDFPRGGYTF. The DNA of the CDR3 is TGTGCCACCAGTGATTTCCCCAGGGGTGGCTACACCTTC. V is TRBV24-1 and J is TRBJ1-2; D possibly corresponds to TRBD1 (6 bases). This CDR3 has 13 residues. Trimming took off 1 base at V and 7 bases at J, with 9 bases between the two ends. The V gene's germline CDR1 is KGHDR and CDR2 SFDVKD.

The chain links TRBV18 to TRBJ1-1; no firm D call. This CDR3 is built from 14 residues. Trimming pared 0 bases from V and 10 bases from J, leaving 15 bases between. CDR1 is KGHSH and CDR2 is LQKENI in the germline V gene. CDR3 amino acids: CASSPPDTLVGAFF. CDR3 nucleotides: TGTGCCAGCTCACCACCAGACACGCTGGTAGGAGCTTTCTTT.

The table lists this clonotype with a few counts. This chain links TRBV28 with TRBJ2-3; D tentatively reads TRBD1 or TRBD2 (6 bases each). This CDR3 has 16 amino acids. The V end lost 2 bases, the J end lost 4 bases, and 16 bases lay between the germline ends. Germline V gene data show CDR1 as MDHEN and CDR2 as SYDVKM. CDR3 bases: TGTGCCAGCAGTTTAAAAGGGGGGCTAACGGCAGATACGCAGTATTTT. Protein: CASSLKGGLTADTQYF.

The rearrangement links TRBV10-3 to TRBJ2-1; D gene unclear. CDR1 ENHRY and CDR2 SYGVKD come from the germline V gene. The CDR3 is 11 amino acids. V lost 9 bases to trimming and J lost 3 bases, with 6 bases between them. The CDR3 DNA is TGTGCCATGGGTTACTACAATGAGCAGTTCTTC. Translating it yields CAMGYYNEQFF.

The chain employs TRBV4-1 and TRBJ2-1; 9 nucleotides agree with TRBD2. The CDR3 covers 17 residues. Germline trimming cut 5 bases from V and 3 bases from J; bases unmatched to any gene: 11. CDR1 and CDR2 from the germline V gene are MGHRA and YSYEKL. In DNA form, the CDR3 reads TGCGCCAGCAGCGTCGACCCCGGGACTAGCTTCTACAATGAGCAGTTCTTC. Translated, it gives CASSVDPGTSFYNEQFF.

The chain couples TRBV4-2 to TRBJ2-2; no clear D. This CDR3 region has 17 residues. The germline V gene has CDR1 LGHNA and CDR2 YNFKEQ. Trimming stripped 0 bases from V and 2 bases from J, with 13 bases between. CDR3 sequence (DNA): TGTGCCAGCAGCCAAGATCCCCAGGACGTCAACACCGGGGAGCTGTTTTTT. It encodes CASSQDPQDVNTGELFF.

CDR3 nucleotide sequence: TGTGCCAGCAGCACCATCGACAGCAATGAGCAGTTCTTC. As protein: CASSTIDSNEQFF. This chain uses TRBV9 with TRBJ2-1; D is perhaps TRBD1 (5 bases). V lost 4 bases and J 6 bases, leaving 11 bases between the germline ends. This CDR3 has 13 residues. Germline V gene lookup returns CDR1 SGDLS and CDR2 YYNGEE.

Concerning this clonotype itself: It is likely a read error, because the conserved phenylalanine at the end of the CDR3 is missing. The V gene is TRBV27, the J gene TRBJ2-3, with 9 bases fitting TRBD2. The CDR3 runs 17 residues. CDR1 is MNHEY, CDR2 SMNVEV, per germline (reference sequence). DNA for the CDR3: TGTACCAGCGGGGCTAGCGGGATTGGGTTTGGCACAGATACGCAGTATTAT. Residues: CTSGASGIGFGTDTQYY.